The entry below describes one T cell receptor beta chain. As yet, its antigen is unknown. This entry comes from a study of cytomegalovirus exposure and HLA in healthy donors. The overall study: The study placed 80% to 90% of its 398 genotyped donors in the Caucasian-associated ancestry cluster.

With 6 bases clipped from V and 5 bases from J, the junction kept 7 bases outside the gene matches. The CDR3 runs to 15 residues. Germline assignment: CDR1 MNHEY and CDR2 SMNVEV (reference sequence). Findings and caveats of the study: An ancestry cluster, one associated with Asian ancestry, reportedly showed fewer N-insertions than the 666-donor mean in a later analysis.

With 60 Vbeta and 13 Jbeta primers, the PCR was carried out. The method was immunoSEQ multiplex PCR; TCRdb's version includes in-frame clones alone and lacks a portion of them. The table includes approximately 100,000 clones, approximately 70% detected once. The source is a man aged 50 to 59 in good health and CMV-seronegative. The sample taken for sequencing was PBMCs. V gene TRBV27 combines with J gene TRBJ2-5, with 12 bases identical to TRBD1. This CDR3 is CASSRGQGAGETQYF. The CDR3 nucleotides are TGTGCCAGCAGCCGGGGACAGGGGGCTGGGGAGACCCAGTACTTC.